This T cell receptor (beta chain) was identified during a study of human T cells and chemical hapten exposure. As to time point: patch test 1, 2 weeks after DPC sensitization. The treatment denotes: therapeutic diphenylcyclopropenone sensitization with weekly scalp DPC. This clonotype has a count of ten or more. The antigen remains undetermined. MiXCR, applied by TCRdb to the RACE reads, yields one record per CDR3 protein. The data show around 52,000 distinct CDR3 sequences, with 7.5% to 10% seen just once and 10% to 15% held by the top ten. Study conclusions and caveats: TCRs above 1 in 1000 frequency did not change with DPC sensitization.

This CDR3 comprises 16 residues. J was trimmed by 2 bases and V by 1 base; bases with no gene match: 7. Germline V CDR1 and CDR2: SGHRS, YFSETQ. The TCR was taken from a middle-aged woman with alopecia areata. Some clones in this sample may be carry-over from other donors' samples. The rearrangement joins TRBV5-1 to TRBJ2-3; TRBD2 aligns across 7 bases. The input for sequencing was whole blood, taken in connection with sensitization to the hapten diphenylcyclopropenone (DPC). The CDR3 protein is CASSLWAGELTDTQYF. DNA of the CDR3: TGCGCCAGCAGCTTGTGGGCGGGGGAGCTCACAGATACGCAGTATTTT.